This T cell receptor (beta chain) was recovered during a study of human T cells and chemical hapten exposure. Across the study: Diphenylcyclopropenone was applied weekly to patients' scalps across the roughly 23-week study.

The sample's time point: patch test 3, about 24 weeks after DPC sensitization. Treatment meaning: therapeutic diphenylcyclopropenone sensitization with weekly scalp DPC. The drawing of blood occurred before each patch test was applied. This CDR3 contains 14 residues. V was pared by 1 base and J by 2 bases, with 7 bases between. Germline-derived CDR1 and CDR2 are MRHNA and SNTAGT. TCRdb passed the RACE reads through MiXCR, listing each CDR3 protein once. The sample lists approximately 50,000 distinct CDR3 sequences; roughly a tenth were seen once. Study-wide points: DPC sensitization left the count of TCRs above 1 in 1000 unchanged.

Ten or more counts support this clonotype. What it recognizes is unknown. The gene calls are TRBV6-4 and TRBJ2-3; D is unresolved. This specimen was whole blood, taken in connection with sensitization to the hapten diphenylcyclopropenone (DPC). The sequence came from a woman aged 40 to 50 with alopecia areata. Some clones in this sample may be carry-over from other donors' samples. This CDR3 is CASSDLVITDTQYF. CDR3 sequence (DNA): TGTGCCAGCAGTGACTTGGTCATCACAGATACGCAGTATTTT.